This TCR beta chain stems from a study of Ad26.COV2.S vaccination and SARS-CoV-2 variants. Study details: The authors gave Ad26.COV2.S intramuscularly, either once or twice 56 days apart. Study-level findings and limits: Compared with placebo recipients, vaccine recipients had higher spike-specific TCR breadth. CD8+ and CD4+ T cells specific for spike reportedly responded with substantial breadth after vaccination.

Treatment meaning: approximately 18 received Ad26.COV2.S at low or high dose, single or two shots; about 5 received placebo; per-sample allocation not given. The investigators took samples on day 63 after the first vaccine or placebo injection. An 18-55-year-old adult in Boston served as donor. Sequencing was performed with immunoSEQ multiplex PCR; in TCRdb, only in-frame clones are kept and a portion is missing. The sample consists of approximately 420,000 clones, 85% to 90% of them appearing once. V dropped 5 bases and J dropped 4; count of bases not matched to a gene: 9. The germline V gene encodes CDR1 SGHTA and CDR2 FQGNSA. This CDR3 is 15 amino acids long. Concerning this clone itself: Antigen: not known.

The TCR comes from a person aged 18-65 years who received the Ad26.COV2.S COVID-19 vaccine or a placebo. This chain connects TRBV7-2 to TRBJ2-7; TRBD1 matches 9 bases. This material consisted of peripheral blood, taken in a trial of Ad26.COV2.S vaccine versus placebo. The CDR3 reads CASSLENRGLYEQYF. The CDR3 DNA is TGTGCCAGCAGCCTCGAGAACAGGGGGCTTTACGAGCAGTACTTC. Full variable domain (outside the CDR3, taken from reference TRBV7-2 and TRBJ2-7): GAGVSQSPSNKVTEKGKDVELRCDPISGHTALYWYRQSLGQGLEFLIYFQGNSAPDKSGLPSDRFSAERTGGSVSTLTIQRTQQEDSAVYLCASSLENRGLYEQYFGPGTRLTVT.